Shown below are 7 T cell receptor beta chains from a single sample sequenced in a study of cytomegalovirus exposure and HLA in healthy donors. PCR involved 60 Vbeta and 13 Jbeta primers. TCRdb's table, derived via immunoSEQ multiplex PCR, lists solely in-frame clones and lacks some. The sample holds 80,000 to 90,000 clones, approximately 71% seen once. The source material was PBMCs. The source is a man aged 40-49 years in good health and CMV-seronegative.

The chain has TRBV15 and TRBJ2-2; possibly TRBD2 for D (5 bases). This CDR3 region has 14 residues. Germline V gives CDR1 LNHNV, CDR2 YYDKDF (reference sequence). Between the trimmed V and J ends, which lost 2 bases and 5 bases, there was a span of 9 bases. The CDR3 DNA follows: TGTGCCACCAGCAGACGGGGAAGTACCGGGGAGCTGTTTTTT. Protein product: CATSRRGSTGELFF.

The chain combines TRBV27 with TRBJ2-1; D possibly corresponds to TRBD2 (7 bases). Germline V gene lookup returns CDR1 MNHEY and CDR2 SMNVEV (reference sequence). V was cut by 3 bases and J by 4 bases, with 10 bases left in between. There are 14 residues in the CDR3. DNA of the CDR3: TGTGCCAGCAGTTTGGGGGGGCCATACAATGAGCAGTTCTTC. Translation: CASSLGGPYNEQFF.

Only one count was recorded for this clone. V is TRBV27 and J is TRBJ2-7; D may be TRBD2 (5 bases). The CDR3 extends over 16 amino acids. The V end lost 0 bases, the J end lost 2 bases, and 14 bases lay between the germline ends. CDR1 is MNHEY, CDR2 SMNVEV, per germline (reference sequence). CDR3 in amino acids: CASSLSWAAVAYEQYF. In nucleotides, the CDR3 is TGTGCCAGCAGTTTATCCTGGGCAGCGGTCGCCTACGAGCAGTACTTC.

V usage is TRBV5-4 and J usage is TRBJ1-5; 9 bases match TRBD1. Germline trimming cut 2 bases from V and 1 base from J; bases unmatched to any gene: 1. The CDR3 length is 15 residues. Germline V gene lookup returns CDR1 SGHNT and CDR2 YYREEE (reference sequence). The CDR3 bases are TGTGCCAGCAGCTTCGGACAGGGGAGCAATCAGCCCCAGCATTTT. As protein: CASSFGQGSNQPQHF.

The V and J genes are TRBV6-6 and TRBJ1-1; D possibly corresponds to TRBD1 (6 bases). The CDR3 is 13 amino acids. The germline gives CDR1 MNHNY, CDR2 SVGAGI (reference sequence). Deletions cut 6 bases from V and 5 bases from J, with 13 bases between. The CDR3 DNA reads TGTGCCAGCAGGGTAAAGGGGGAAACTGAAGCTTTCTTT. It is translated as CASRVKGETEAFF.

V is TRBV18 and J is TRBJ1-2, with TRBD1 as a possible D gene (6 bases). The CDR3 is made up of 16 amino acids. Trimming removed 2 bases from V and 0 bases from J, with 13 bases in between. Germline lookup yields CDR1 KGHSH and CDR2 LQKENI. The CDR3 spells CASSPVSTGPNYGYTF. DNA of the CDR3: TGTGCCAGCTCACCAGTTTCGACAGGCCCTAACTATGGCTACACCTTC.

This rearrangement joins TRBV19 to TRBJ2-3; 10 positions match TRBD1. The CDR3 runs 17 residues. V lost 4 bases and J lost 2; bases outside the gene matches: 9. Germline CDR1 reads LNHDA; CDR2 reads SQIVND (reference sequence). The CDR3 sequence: CASSSPPGTGVTDTQYF. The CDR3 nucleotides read TGTGCCAGTAGTAGCCCTCCCGGGACAGGGGTCACAGATACGCAGTATTTT.